A single sample is the source of the 13 T cell receptor beta chains below, sequenced in a study of PD-1 blockade in mismatch repair-deficient tumors. Method: immunoSEQ multiplex PCR; TCRdb's copy keeps in-frame clones and lacks some. The sample lists more than 85,000 clones, over 75% seen once, with about 6.3% in the top ten. Sequencing was performed on peripheral blood, taken about eight months after starting pembrolizumab. All receptors derive from an adult with mismatch repair-deficient cancer.

The J gene is TRBJ1-5, the V gene TRBV13; the match to TRBD1 covers 11 bases. The CDR3 runs 19 residues. From germline, CDR1 is PRHDT and CDR2 FYEKMQ (reference sequence). Germline trimming cut 5 bases from V and 4 bases from J; bases unmatched to any gene: 16. In DNA, the CDR3 is TGTGCCAGCAGCCCAGGGGGGGACAGGGGGATTAGTGGGAATCAGCCCCAGCATTTT. This encodes CASSPGGDRGISGNQPQHF.

This sequence joins TRBV7-2 and TRBJ1-3, with a possible D match to TRBD1 (6 bases). This CDR3 region has 15 residues. Germline-derived CDR1 and CDR2 are SGHTA and FQGNSA. V lost 1 base to trimming and J lost 4 bases, with 11 bases between them. In nucleotides, the CDR3 is TGTGCCAGCAGCTTAGGACCCGGGGGCGGAAACACCATATATTTT. Protein product: CASSLGPGGGNTIYF.

The genes are TRBV6-6 and TRBJ1-4, with D unclear. V shed 5 bases and J shed 0 bases, with 7 bases lying between them. CDR3 length: 14 amino acids. Per germline, CDR1 MNHNY and CDR2 SVGAGI (reference sequence). The CDR3 region is CASSTTTTNEKLFF. In DNA, the CDR3 is TGTGCCAGCAGTACGACCACAACTAATGAAAAACTGTTTTTT.

This sequence joins TRBV27 and TRBJ2-7; maybe TRBD1 (6 bases). Germline V gives CDR1 MNHEY, CDR2 SMNVEV (reference sequence). V lost 3 bases, J lost 3 bases, and 15 bases lay in between. CDR3 size: 15 residues. Written as DNA, the CDR3 is TGTGCCAGCAGTTTTTCAGGGGTTTCGAGCTACGAGCAGTACTTC. Protein: CASSFSGVSSYEQYF.

The chain employs TRBV7-9 and TRBJ2-7; D not resolved. The CDR3 is made up of 13 amino acids. CDR1 is SEHNR, CDR2 FQNEAQ, per germline (reference sequence). V lost 1 base, J lost 4 bases, and 8 bases lay in between. As DNA, the CDR3 is TGTGCCAGCAGCTTAGAGGAGTTTTACGAGCAGTACTTC. It specifies CASSLEEFYEQYF.

CDR3 amino acids: CASSFDHNVNTEAFF. CDR3 nucleotide sequence: TGTGCCAGCAGCTTCGACCATAACGTGAACACTGAAGCTTTCTTT. The V call is TRBV7-2, the J call TRBJ1-1; D is unresolved. This CDR3 region has 15 residues. The germline V gene has CDR1 SGHTA and CDR2 FQGNSA. V lost 3 bases, J lost 0 bases, and 11 bases lay in between.

The V call is TRBV9, the J call TRBJ2-7, with D tentatively TRBD1 or TRBD2 (5 bases each). This CDR3 comprises 14 residues. V lost 0 bases, J lost 2 bases, and 9 bases lay in between. Germline CDR1 and CDR2: SGDLS and YYNGEE. CDR3 loop: CASSVDVGPYEQYF. The CDR3, as DNA: TGTGCCAGCAGCGTAGACGTGGGACCCTACGAGCAGTACTTC.

This clone was seen once. CDR3 coding DNA: TGTGCCAGCAGCCCTACCGGGACTTCAGAGACCCAGTACTTC. It yields the protein CASSPTGTSETQYF. The rearrangement joins TRBV11-3 to TRBJ2-5, with D perhaps matching TRBD2 (6 bases). The germline gives CDR1 SGHNT, CDR2 YENEEA. This CDR3 is built from 14 residues. V dropped 5 bases and J dropped 4 bases, with 14 bases sitting between them.

V gene TRBV7-2 combines with J gene TRBJ2-1; no firm D call. Germline CDR1 reads SGHTA; CDR2 reads FQGNSA. CDR3 length equals 13 residues. With 3 bases removed from V and 4 bases from J, the gap between germline ends came to 7 bases. The CDR3 loop is CASSLSGYNEQFF. The CDR3 DNA is TGTGCCAGCAGCTTGTCCGGTTACAATGAGCAGTTCTTC.

The chain links TRBV10-3 to TRBJ2-2, with D possibly being TRBD2 (6 bases). Germline CDR1 ENHRY, CDR2 SYGVKD. The CDR3 consists of 16 residues. V was cut by 0 bases and J by 2 bases, with 10 bases left in between. The CDR3 region has the DNA TGTGCCATCAGTGAGTCGTCTAGCGATAACACCGGGGAGCTGTTTTTT. Its protein is CAISESSSDNTGELFF.

The chain recombines TRBV4-1 with TRBJ2-1, with D hard to call. The V end was cut by 0 bases, the J end by 0 bases, with 9 bases between. The germline gives CDR1 MGHRA, CDR2 YSYEKL. The CDR3 has 16 amino acids. This CDR3 reads CASSQDFRDSYNEQFF. The CDR3 DNA follows: TGCGCCAGCAGCCAAGATTTCAGAGACTCCTACAATGAGCAGTTCTTC.

V gene TRBV29-1 combines with J gene TRBJ1-2, with a possible D match to TRBD1 (5 bases). From germline, CDR1 is SQVTM and CDR2 ANQGSEA. The length of the CDR3 is 13 residues. Trimming left V 8 bases short and J 6 bases short, with 19 bases between. In nucleotides, the CDR3 is TGCAGCCCACAAAGGATGACAGAGGATGGCTACACCTTC. Translation: CSPQRMTEDGYTF.

This chain joins TRBV25-1 and TRBJ1-1; D is ambiguous. Between the trimmed V and J ends, which lost 4 bases and 4 bases, there was a span of 13 bases. The germline V gene has CDR1 MGHDK and CDR2 SYGVNS. This CDR3 spans 14 amino acids. CDR3 in DNA: TGTGCCAGCAGTGTCCGGGGTCTGACCACTGAAGCTTTCTTT. It encodes CASSVRGLTTEAFF. The full variable domain, its missing parts supplied by reference TRBV25-1 and TRBJ1-1, is EADIYQTPRYLVIGTGKKITLECSQTMGHDKMYWYQQDPGMELHLIHYSYGVNSTEKGDLSSESTVSRIRTEHFPLTLESARPSHTSQYLCASSVRGLTTEAFFGQGTRLTVV.